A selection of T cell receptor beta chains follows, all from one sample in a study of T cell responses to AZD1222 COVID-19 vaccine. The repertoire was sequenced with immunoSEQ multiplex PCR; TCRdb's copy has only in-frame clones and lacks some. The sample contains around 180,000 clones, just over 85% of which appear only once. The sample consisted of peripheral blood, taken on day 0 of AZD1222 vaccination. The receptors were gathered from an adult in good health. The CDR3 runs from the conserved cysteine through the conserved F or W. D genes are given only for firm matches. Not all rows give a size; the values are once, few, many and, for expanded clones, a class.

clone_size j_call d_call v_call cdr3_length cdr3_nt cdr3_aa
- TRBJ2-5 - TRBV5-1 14 TGCGCCAGCAGTTTCGGAGGGCCCCAGGAGACCCAGTACTTC CASSFGGPQETQYF
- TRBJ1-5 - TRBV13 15 TGTGCCAGCAGCCGACGGACAGCCAGCAATCAGCCCCAGCATTTT CASSRRTASNQPQHF
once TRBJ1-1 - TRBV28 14 TGTGCCAGCAGTTTATGGACTGGGAACACTGAAGCTTTCTTT CASSLWTGNTEAFF
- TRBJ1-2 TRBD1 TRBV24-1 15 TGTGCCACCAGTGACCCCGCGACAGGGTACTATGGCTACACCTTC CATSDPATGYYGYTF
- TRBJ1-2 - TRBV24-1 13 TGTGCCACCACCGCTGGGGCGGGCTATGGCTACACCTTC CATTAGAGYGYTF
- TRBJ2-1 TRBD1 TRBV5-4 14 TGTGCCAGCCGAACCGGGACAGTTAACAATGAGCAGTTCTTC CASRTGTVNNEQFF
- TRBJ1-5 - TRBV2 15 TGTGCCACCAGGTCAGAGCGAAGCCTCAATCAGCCCCAGCATTTT CATRSERSLNQPQHF
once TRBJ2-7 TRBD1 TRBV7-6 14 TGTGCCAGCAGCTTAGATCAGGGGGCGGGGGAGCAGTACTTC CASSLDQGAGEQYF
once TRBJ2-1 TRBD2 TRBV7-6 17 TGTGCCAGCAGCTTAGGGGTGGCGGGAGGGTCCTACAATGAGCAGTTCTTC CASSLGVAGGSYNEQFF
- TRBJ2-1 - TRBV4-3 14 TGCGCCAGCAGCCAAGGGACAGTTTATATGGAGCAGTTCTTC CASSQGTVYMEQFF
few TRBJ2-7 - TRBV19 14 TGTGCCAGTGGGGACATTGGGAGCTCCTACGAGCAGTACTTC CASGDIGSSYEQYF
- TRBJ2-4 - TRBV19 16 TGTGCCAGTAGCCCTAGAAGGGCCGTAGCCAAAAACATTCAGTACTTC CASSPRRAVAKNIQYF